Reported below is one T cell receptor (beta chain). Which antigen it targets is not known. Base qualities are not at hand, and no much larger clone is one base apart. The CDR3 has 14 amino acids, counting the end cysteine and phenylalanine. Solely the CDR3 DNA is kept, with 42 bases framed from the first base. Germline trimming: 6 bases from V, 0 bases from J; junction bases outside gene matches: 4. Taken from the germline V gene (reference sequence), the CDR1 and CDR2 loops are LNHDA and SQIVND. RNA was extracted using the RNeasy kit, and roughly 0.5 to 1 ug of the RNA was reverse transcribed with random hexamers. TCR beta CDR3 regions were amplified with the immunoSEQ multiplex PCR assay covering 54 Vbeta and 13 Jbeta segments. PCR amplification bias was corrected by using a synthetic template baseline for primer optimization and computational correction. The paper's data handling went like this. Only productive sequences were kept, with reads annotated to V, D and J genes according to IMGT and analyzed in immunoSEQ Analyzer. Clonality was calculated as one minus the Shannon entropy normalized by log2 of the number of productive unique sequences. Public and private clones were assessed among the 100 most prevalent clones of each patient and control. Clones were defined as Susac-specific when absent from the healthy and MS cohorts, from fewer than 1,200 published viral clones and from other ImmuneACCESS disease sequences. Clones were called with MiXCR by TCRdb after fastp trimmed the public reads at Q25, and only in-frame beta chains were retained. One record per CDR3 amino acid sequence lists the most common genes and DNA. Clone size and V and J calls follow TCRdb, not the original study. This sample lists some 150,000 distinct CDR3 sequences; around 96% were detected once. The top ten clones comprise 0.2% to 0.25% of the sample.

The sample comes from a study of CD8 T cells in Susac syndrome (dated by TCRdb to between 2018 and 2020). Study-level background: The study used repertoire sequencing to test whether antigen drove CD8+ T cell activation and differentiation in Susac syndrome. Clonality of the CD8+ T cell repertoire was compared between more than 10 healthy donors, approximately 14 Susac syndrome patients and around 15 multiple sclerosis patients. The paper as a whole reports these results and caveats: The number of individuals in the TCR sequencing and HLA analysis was recognized as being relatively small.

Peripheral blood CD8+ and CD4+ T cells from healthy donors, Susac syndrome patients and multiple sclerosis patients were profiled by high-throughput TCR beta sequencing. Multiple sclerosis controls were treatment-naive patients with stable or active relapsing-remitting disease fulfilling revised McDonald criteria. Bulk CD8+ and CD4+ T cells were purified by magnetic negative isolation, whereas CD8+ TEMRA cells were enriched by FACS. Blood was drawn into EDTA tubes, processed within 24 hours, and PBMCs were isolated by density gradient centrifugation. PBMCs intended for TCR sequencing were frozen in liquid nitrogen and were later thawed in a 37 degrees C water bath. The sorted or isolated CD4+, CD8+ and CD8+ TEMRA cells had a purity of 90% or higher.

The rearranged chain carries TRBV19 and TRBJ1-1; 7 central bases correspond to TRBD1. The sample consisted of CD8+ T cells from PBMCs. This receptor was identified in a human donor with multiple sclerosis. The bases read TGTGCCAGTAGAGACAGGGATCTGAACACTGAAGCTTTCTTT. Its translation is CASRDRDLNTEAFF.